This is a list of T cell receptor beta chains from one sample in a study of glioma-infiltrating T cells. TCRdb re-analysed the multiplex PCR reads in MiXCR, keeping a single row per CDR3 protein. In the table there are 100,000 to 150,000 distinct CDR3 sequences, roughly 24% of which are singletons. Source material: glioma tissue, nonneoplastic brain tissue, or PBMCs (not recorded which). Receptors were obtained from a human donor with low-grade glioma or glioblastoma, undergoing nonglioma brain surgery, or in good health (not recorded which). Both conserved end residues are part of each CDR3. The D gene is left open where the match is weak. Rows give clone size only sometimes, using once, few, many, or a class for an expanded clone.

CDR3 protein | CDR3 DNA | J gene | D gene | clone size | V gene
CASSTRNRGNEQFF | TGTGCCAGTAGTACCCGAAACAGGGGGAATGAGCAGTTCTTC | TRBJ2-1 | TRBD1 | many | TRBV19
CAWDRGDATEAFF | TGTGCCTGGGACAGGGGAGATGCCACTGAAGCTTTCTTT | TRBJ1-1 | TRBD1 | - | TRBV30
CAWSVGQGAGEQYF | TGTGCCTGGAGTGTTGGACAGGGGGCCGGCGAGCAGTACTTC | TRBJ2-7 | TRBD1 | - | TRBV30
CASSVADLNEQFF | TGTGCCAGCAGCGTAGCGGATCTCAATGAGCAGTTCTTC | TRBJ2-1 | - | - | TRBV5-4
CSAKEETQYF | TGCAGTGCAAAGGAAGAGACCCAGTACTTC | TRBJ2-5 | - | many | TRBV20-1
CASSVGTGANTEAFF | TGTGCCAGCAGCGTTGGGACAGGGGCTAACACTGAAGCTTTCTTT | TRBJ1-1 | TRBD1 | few | TRBV9
CAIAGGDSGYTF | TGTGCCATCGCAGGAGGGGACTCGGGCTACACCTTC | TRBJ1-2 | - | - | TRBV10-3
CAGAMEGTNSPLHF | TGTGCCGGGGCAATGGAGGGGACGAATTCACCCCTCCACTTT | TRBJ1-6 | - | - | TRBV7-6
CASGKNTEAFF | TGTGCCAGCGGTAAGAACACTGAAGCTTTCTTT | TRBJ1-1 | - | many | TRBV3-1
CASSTLFATVIREQYF | TGTGCCAGCAGTACCCTATTCGCCACCGTGATCCGCGAGCAGTACTTC | TRBJ2-7 | - | many | TRBV27
CAISGSLAGETAYNEQFF | TGTGCCATCAGTGGGAGTTTAGCGGGAGAGACGGCCTACAATGAGCAGTTCTTC | TRBJ2-1 | TRBD2 | few | TRBV10-3
CASSFQTGGTDTQYF | TGTGCCAGCAGCTTTCAAACAGGGGGCACAGATACGCAGTATTTT | TRBJ2-3 | TRBD1 | many | TRBV5-4
CASSQVDLGFTYNSPLHF | TGCGCCAGCAGCCAAGTAGACCTGGGATTCACCTATAATTCACCCCTCCACTTT | TRBJ1-6 | - | many | TRBV4-1